This T cell receptor (beta chain) derives from a study of blood T cell repertoires in COVID-19. Study summary: Samples of COVID-19 (acute and convalescent) were obtained from the United States, Italy and Spain.

There are a few counts of this clone. Produced via immunoSEQ multiplex PCR; TCRdb's table is partial and in-frame only. The sample lists around 150,000 clones; roughly 73% were seen once. Trimming cost V 5 bases and J 6 bases, with 8 bases left between them. Germline V CDR1 and CDR2: MNHEY, SMNVEV (reference sequence). The CDR3 extends over 13 amino acids. The gene calls are TRBV27 and TRBJ1-6; D gene unclear. The receptor comes from a woman in her 50s with active or convalescent COVID-19. The sample comprised peripheral blood. CDR3 residues: CASSTPGNSPLHF. CDR3 sequence (DNA): TGTGCCAGCAGTACCCCCGGTAATTCACCCCTCCACTTT.